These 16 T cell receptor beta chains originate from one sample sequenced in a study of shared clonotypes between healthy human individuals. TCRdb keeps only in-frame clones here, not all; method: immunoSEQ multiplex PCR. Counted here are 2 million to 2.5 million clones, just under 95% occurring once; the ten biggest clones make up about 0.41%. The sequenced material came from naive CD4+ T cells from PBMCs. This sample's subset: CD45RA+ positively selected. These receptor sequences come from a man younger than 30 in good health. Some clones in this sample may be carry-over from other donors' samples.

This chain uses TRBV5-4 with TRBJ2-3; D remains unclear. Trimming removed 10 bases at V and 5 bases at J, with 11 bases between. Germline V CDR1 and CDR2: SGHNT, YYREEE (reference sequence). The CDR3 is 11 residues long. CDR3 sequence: CAGSEGDTQYF. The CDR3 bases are TGTGCCGGGTCTGAAGGAGATACGCAGTATTTT. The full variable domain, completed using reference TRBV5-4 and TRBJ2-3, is ETGVTQSPTHLIKTRGQQVTLRCSSQSGHNTVSWYQQALGQGPQFIFQYYREEENGRGNFPPRFSGLQFPNYSSELNVNALELDDSALYLCAGSEGDTQYFGPGTRLTVL.

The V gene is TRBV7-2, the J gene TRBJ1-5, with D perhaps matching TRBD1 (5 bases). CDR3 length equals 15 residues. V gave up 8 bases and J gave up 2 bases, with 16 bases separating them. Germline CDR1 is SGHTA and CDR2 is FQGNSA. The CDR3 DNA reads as TGTGCCAGCCTTTCGGCAGGGAGAGGCAATCAGCCCCAGCATTTT. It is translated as CASLSAGRGNQPQHF.

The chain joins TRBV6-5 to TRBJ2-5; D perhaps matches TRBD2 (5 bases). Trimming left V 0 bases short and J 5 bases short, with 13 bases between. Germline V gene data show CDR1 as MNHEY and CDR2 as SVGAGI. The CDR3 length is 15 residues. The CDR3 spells CASSYSITRGETQYF. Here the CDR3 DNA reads TGTGCCAGCAGTTACTCGATAACTAGAGGGGAGACCCAGTACTTC.

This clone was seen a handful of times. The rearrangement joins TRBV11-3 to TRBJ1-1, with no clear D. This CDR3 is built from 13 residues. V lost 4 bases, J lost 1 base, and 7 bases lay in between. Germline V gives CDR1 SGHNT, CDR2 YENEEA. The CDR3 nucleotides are TGTGCCAGCAGCTGGTCCCGGAACACTGAAGCTTTCTTT. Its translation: CASSWSRNTEAFF.

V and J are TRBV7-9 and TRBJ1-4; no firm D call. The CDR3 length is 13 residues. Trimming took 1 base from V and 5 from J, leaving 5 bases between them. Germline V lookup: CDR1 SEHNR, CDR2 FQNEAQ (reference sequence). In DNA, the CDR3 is TGTGCCAGCAGCTTAGATCCAAATGAAAAACTGTTTTTT. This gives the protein CASSLDPNEKLFF.

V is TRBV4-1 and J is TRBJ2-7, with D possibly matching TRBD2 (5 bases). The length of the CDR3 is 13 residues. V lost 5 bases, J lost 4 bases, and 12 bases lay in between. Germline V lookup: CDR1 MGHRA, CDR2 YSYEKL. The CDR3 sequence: CASSNPGFYEQYF. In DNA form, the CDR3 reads TGCGCCAGCAGCAACCCGGGGTTTTACGAGCAGTACTTC.

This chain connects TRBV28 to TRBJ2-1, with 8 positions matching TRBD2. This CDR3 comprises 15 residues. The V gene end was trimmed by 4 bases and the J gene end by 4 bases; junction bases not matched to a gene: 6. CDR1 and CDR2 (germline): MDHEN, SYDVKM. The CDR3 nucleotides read TGTGCCAGCAGTTCTTTAGCGGGGTTGTACAATGAGCAGTTCTTC. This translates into CASSSLAGLYNEQFF. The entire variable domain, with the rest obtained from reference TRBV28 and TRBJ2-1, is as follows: DVKVTQSSRYLVKRTGEKVFLECVQDMDHENMFWYRQDPGLGLRLIYFSYDVKMKEKGDIPEGYSVSREKKERFSLILESASTNQTSMYLCASSSLAGLYNEQFFGPGTRLTVL.

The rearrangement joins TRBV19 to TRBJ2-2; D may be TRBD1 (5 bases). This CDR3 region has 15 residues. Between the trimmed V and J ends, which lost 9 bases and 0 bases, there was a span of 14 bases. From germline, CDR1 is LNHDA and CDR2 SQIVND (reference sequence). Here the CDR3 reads CAREQERSNTGELFF. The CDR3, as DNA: TGTGCCAGAGAACAGGAAAGGTCGAACACCGGGGAGCTGTTTTTT.

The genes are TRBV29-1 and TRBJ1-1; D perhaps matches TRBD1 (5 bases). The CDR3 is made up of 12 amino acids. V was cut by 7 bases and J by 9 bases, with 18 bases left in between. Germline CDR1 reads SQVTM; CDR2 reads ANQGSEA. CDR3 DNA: TGCAGCGCTGCGAGGGAACAGGCGAAAGCTTTCTTT. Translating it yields CSAAREQAKAFF.

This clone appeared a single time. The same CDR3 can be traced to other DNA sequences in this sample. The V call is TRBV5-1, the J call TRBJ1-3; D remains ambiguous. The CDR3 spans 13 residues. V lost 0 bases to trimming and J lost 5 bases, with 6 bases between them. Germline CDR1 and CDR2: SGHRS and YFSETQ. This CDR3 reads CASSLGLRNTIYF. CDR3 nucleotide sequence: TGCGCCAGCAGCTTGGGCCTGAGAAACACCATATATTTT.

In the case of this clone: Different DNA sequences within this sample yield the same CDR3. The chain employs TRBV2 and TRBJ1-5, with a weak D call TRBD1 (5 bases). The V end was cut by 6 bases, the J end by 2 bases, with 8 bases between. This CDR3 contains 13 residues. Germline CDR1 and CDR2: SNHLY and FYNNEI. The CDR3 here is CASSGTGNQPQHF. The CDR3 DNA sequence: TGTGCCAGCAGCGGGACGGGCAATCAGCCCCAGCATTTT.

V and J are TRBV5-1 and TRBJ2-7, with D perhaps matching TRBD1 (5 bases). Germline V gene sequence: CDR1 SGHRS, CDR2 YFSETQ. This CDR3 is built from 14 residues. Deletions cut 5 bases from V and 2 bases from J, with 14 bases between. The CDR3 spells CASSYVDSAYEQYF. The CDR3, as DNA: TGCGCCAGCAGTTACGTCGACAGCGCCTACGAGCAGTACTTC.

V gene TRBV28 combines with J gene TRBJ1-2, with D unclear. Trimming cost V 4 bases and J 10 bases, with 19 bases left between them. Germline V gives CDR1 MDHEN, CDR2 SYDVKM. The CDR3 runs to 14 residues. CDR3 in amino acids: CASSSPPGRLPYTF. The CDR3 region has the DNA TGTGCCAGCAGTTCACCCCCCGGCAGGCTCCCCTACACCTTC.

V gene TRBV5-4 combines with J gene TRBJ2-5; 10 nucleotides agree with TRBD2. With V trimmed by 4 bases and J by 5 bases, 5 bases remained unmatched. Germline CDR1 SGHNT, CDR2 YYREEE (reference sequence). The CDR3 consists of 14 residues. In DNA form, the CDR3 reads TGTGCCAGCAGCCCAGGAGCGGGAGGGGAGACCCAGTACTTC. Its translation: CASSPGAGGETQYF.

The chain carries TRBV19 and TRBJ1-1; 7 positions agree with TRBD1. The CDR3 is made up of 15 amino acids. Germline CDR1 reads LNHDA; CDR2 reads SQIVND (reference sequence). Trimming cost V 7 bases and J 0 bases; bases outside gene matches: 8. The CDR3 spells CASTGDRRLNTEAFF. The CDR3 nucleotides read TGTGCCAGTACCGGGGACAGAAGATTGAACACTGAAGCTTTCTTT.

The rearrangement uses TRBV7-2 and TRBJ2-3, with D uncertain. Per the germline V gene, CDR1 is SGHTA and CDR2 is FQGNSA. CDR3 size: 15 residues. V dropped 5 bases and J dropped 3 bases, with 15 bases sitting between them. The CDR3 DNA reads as TGTGCCAGCAGCCCCGTTCCCCCACCGACAGATACGCAGTATTTT. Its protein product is CASSPVPPPTDTQYF.